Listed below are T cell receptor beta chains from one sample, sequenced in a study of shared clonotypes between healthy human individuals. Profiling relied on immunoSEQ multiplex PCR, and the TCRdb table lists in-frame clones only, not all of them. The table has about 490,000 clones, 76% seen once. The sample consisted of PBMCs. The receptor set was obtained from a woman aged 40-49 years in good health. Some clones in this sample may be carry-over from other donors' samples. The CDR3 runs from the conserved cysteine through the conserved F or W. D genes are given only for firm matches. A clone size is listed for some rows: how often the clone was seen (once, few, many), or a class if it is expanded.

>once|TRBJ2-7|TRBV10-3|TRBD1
TGTGCCATCAGTTCCGGGACAGGACCCTCCTACGAGCAGTACTTC
CAISSGTGPSYEQYF
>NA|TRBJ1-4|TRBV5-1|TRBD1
TGCGCCAGCAGCTTGCCCTCGGGACAGGGTGAAAAACTGTTTTTT
CASSLPSGQGEKLFF
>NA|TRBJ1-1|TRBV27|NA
TGTGCCAGCAGTTTAAGGAACGGGCAGGCGATTGATGCTTTCTTT
CASSLRNGQAIDAFF
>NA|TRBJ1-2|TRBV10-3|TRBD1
TGTGCCATCAGCCAACCAGGGGGCCATGGCTACACCTTC
CAISQPGGHGYTF
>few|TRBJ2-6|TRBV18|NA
TGTGCCAGCTCAATACGCAGTGGTACGGGGGCCAACGTCCTGACTTTC
CASSIRSGTGANVLTF
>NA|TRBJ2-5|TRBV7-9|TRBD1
TGTGCCAGCAGCCACCGGACAGGGGGAGAGACCCAGTACTTC
CASSHRTGGETQYF
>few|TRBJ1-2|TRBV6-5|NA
TGTGCCAGCAGTTACGACCTGTATGGCTACACCTTC
CASSYDLYGYTF
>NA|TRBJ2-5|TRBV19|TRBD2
TGTGCCAGTAGCGCTAGCGGGACTTGGGGGACCCAGTACTTC
CASSASGTWGTQYF
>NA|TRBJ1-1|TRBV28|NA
TGTGCCAGCAGTTTAACGAGACACCTTGGGGAAGCTTTCTTT
CASSLTRHLGEAFF
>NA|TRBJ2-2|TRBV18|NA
TGTGCCAGCTCACCAGGCGAGGCAGGTTCCGGGGAGCTGTTTTTT
CASSPGEAGSGELFF
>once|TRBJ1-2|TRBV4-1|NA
TGCGCCAGCAGCCAACCTCTCGGAGGGACTAACTATGGCTACACCTTC
CASSQPLGGTNYGYTF
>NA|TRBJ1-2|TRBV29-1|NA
TGCAGCGTTGAACCGAATCCGGGCAGCTACACCTTC
CSVEPNPGSYTF
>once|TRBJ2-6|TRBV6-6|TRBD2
TGTGCCAGCATTCTACTAGCGGGCTCTGGGGCCAACGTCCTGACTTTC
CASILLAGSGANVLTF
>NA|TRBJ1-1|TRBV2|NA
TGTGCCAGCAGTGAATTCAGACGTCGGGCGACTGAAGCTTTCTTT
CASSEFRRRATEAFF
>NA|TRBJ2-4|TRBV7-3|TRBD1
TGTGCCAGCAGCTTTCAGGGGGCAGGTTTAGCCAAAAACATTCAGTACTTC
CASSFQGAGLAKNIQYF
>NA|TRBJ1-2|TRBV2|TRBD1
TGTGCCAGCAGCACTCCAGGGGGGGGCTACACCTTC
CASSTPGGGYTF
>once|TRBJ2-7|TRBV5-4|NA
TGTGCCAGCAGCTTGGGGGCGCGGAGGAGCACCTACGAGCAGTACTTC
CASSLGARRSTYEQYF
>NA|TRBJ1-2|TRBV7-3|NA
TGTGCCAGCAGCCTCCACCCCGACAGGCCCTATGGCTACACCTTC
CASSLHPDRPYGYTF
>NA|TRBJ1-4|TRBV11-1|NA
TGTGCCAGCAGCTTGGGAGTAACTAATGAAAAACTGTTTTTT
CASSLGVTNEKLFF
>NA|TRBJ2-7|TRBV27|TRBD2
TGTGCCAGCAGACCACGGCTAGCGGGTTTGGGGGAGCAGTACTTC
CASRPRLAGLGEQYF
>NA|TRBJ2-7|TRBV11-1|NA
TGTGCCAGCACCACTGGGGGGAAATCCTACGAGCAGTACTTC
CASTTGGKSYEQYF
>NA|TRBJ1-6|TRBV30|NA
TGTGCCTGGAGCAACAGGGTCAATTCACCCCTCCACTTT
CAWSNRVNSPLHF
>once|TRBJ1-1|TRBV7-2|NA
TGTGCCAGCAGCTCCGGACAAGACACTGAAGCTTTCTTT
CASSSGQDTEAFF
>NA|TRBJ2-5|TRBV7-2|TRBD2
TGTGCCAGCAGCTTGTTACGGGGGGGACGCCAAGAGACCCAGTACTTC
CASSLLRGGRQETQYF
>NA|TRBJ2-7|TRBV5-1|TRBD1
TGCGCCAGCAGCTCCGGGACAGTCGGTGGGCCCGAGCAGTACTTC
CASSSGTVGGPEQYF
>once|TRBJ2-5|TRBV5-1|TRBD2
TGCGCCAGCAGGCGGGAGGGAGGTCCCCAGTACTTC
CASRREGGPQYF
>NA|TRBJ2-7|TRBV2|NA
TGTGCCAGCAGTGAAGGGTCGGGGGCCTCAGGCGAGCAGTACTTC
CASSEGSGASGEQYF
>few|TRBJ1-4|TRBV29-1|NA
TGCAGCGCTGTCTCGCTAGAAAAACTGTTTTTT
CSAVSLEKLFF
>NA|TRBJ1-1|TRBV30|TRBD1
TGTGCCTTTGGACAGGGGGCGTACACTGAAGCTTTCTTT
CAFGQGAYTEAFF
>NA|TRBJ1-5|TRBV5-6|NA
TGTGCCAGCAGCGTTGGTCGCTTTCAGCCCCAGCATTTT
CASSVGRFQPQHF
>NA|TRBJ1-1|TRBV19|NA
TGTGCCAGCCTGGGGGCAGGAACCCCGAACACTGAAGCTTTCTTT
CASLGAGTPNTEAFF
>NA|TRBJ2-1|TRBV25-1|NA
TGTGCCAGCTCTCACATAAGGCGCGGGATCTACAATGAGCAGTTCTTC
CASSHIRRGIYNEQFF
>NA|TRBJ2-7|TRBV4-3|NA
TGCGCCAGCAGCCAAGACAGAGGAAGCGCCCCCTACGAGCAGTACTTC
CASSQDRGSAPYEQYF
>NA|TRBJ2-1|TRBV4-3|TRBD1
TGCGCCAGCAGCCAACAAGGGGGACAGGGATCCAATGAGCAGTTCTTC
CASSQQGGQGSNEQFF
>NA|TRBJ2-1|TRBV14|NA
TGTGCCAGCAGCCAAGCTAGCTCCTACAATGAGCAGTTCTTC
CASSQASSYNEQFF
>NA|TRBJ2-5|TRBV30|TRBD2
TGTGCCTGGAGTGTACGCTTGATAGACCGCGGGGGCCAGTACTTC
CAWSVRLIDRGGQYF
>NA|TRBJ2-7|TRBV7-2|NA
TGTGCCAGCAGCTTAGGGTGGTCCTACGAGCAGTACTTC
CASSLGWSYEQYF
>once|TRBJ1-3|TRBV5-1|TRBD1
TGCGCCAGCAGCGGGGGACAGCGGTCTGGAAACACCATATATTTT
CASSGGQRSGNTIYF
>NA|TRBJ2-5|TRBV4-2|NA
TGTGCCAGCAGCCAAGATCGGGGGCAAGAGACCCAGTACTTC
CASSQDRGQETQYF
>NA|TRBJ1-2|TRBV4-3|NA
TGCGCCAGCAGCCTCATACAGGGAAGGGATGGCTACACCTTC
CASSLIQGRDGYTF
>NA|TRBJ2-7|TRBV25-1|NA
TGTGCCAGCAGTGAAACGGGCCAGGGGATTGTCTACGAGCAGTACTTC
CASSETGQGIVYEQYF
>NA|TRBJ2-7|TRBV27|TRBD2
TGTGCCAGCAGTCCGCGACTAGCGGGAGAGTTTTCCTACGAGCAGTACTTC
CASSPRLAGEFSYEQYF
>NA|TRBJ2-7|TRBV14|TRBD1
TGTGCCAGCAGCCAAGGTGGAGGGGACAGGTCCTACGAGCAGTACTTC
CASSQGGGDRSYEQYF
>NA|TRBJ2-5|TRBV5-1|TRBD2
TGCGCCAGCAGCTTGAGCGGGACGAATGAGGAGACCCAGTACTTC
CASSLSGTNEETQYF
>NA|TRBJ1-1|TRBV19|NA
TGTGCCAGTAGTATAATAGGGACCGGGGGCGACCTGAACACTGAAGCTTTCTTT
CASSIIGTGGDLNTEAFF
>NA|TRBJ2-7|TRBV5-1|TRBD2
TGCGCCAGCAGCTCCTACCTCGGGAGGGCCAGCTTTGAGCAGTACTTC
CASSSYLGRASFEQYF
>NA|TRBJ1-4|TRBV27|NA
TGTGCCAGCAGCCAGACCCCAGACAAGGAGGGAATAGGAAAACTGTTTTTT
CASSQTPDKEGIGKLFF
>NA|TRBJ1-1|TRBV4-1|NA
TGCGCCAGCAGCCAAGATTTAGGCAGGAACACTGAAGCTTTCTTT
CASSQDLGRNTEAFF
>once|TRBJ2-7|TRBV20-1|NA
TGCAGTGCTCCCCCCTCCTACGAGCAGTACTTC
CSAPPSYEQYF
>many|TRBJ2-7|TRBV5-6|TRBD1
TGTGCCAGCAGCGGCCGACAGGGGTCCTACGAGCAGTACTTC
CASSGRQGSYEQYF
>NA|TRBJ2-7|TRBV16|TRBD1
TGTGCCAGCAGCCCTCCAGCACGGGACAGGGTCTCCTACGAGCAGTACTTC
CASSPPARDRVSYEQYF
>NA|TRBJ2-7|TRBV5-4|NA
TGTGCCAGCAGCTTAGAACCCGGGACCCTCCACTACGAGCAGTACTTC
CASSLEPGTLHYEQYF
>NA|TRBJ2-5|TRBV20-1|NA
TGCAGTGCAGAGAAGGGGACCCAGTACTTC
CSAEKGTQYF
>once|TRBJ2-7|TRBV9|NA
TGTGCCAGCAGCGTAGACGGGCTTGGGGAGCAGTACTTC
CASSVDGLGEQYF
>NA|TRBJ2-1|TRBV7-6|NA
TGTGCCAGCAGCTCCAATAGGATCTACAATGAGCAGTTCTTC
CASSSNRIYNEQFF
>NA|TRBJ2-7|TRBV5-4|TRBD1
TGTGCCAGCAGCTCCAGGGGGCGAAAGACCTACGAGCAGTACTTC
CASSSRGRKTYEQYF
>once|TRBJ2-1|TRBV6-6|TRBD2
TGTGCCAGCACCCCTAGCGGGATCAACAATGAGCAGTTCTTC
CASTPSGINNEQFF
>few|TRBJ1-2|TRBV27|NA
TGTGCCAGCAGTTTACGATTCGGTTACGACTATGGCTACACCTTC
CASSLRFGYDYGYTF
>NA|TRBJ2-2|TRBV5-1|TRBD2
TGCGCCAGCAGCCCATTCACTAGCGGGGGTAACGGGGAGCTGTTTTTT
CASSPFTSGGNGELFF